This is a list of T cell receptor beta chains from one sample in a study of blood T cell repertoires in COVID-19. Here immunoSEQ multiplex PCR was the method, and the copy in TCRdb shows in-frame clones only, minus some. Here the sample spans 300,000 to 350,000 clones, 80% to 90% being singletons. Sequencing was carried out using PBMCs or T cells enriched from blood (not recorded which). These receptors were taken from a man aged 25 to 40 who had recovered from COVID-19. Each CDR3 is given without its conserved first and last residue.

>TRBV5-5
ASMGGRQNNEQF
>TRBV9
ASSVVGAPYGYT
>TRBV2
ASRGTGPHQPQH
>TRBV28
ASSRPGYMNTEAF
>TRBV16
ASSQSTGNTDTQY
>TRBV19
ASRPDSHTSEQY
>TRBV7-8
ASSLVAGGPETQY
>TRBV15
ATSNHRGENEKLF
>TRBV19
ASSREAGGSYGYT
>TRBV5-1
ASSLRQDNEQF
>TRBV28
ASSPLEGQGRSQY
>TRBV18
ASSPQGAFNEQF
>TRBV15
ATSRGLAAINEQF
>TRBV7-6
ASSSRTSGDEQF
>TRBV2
ASSLRTEPSYNEQF
>TRBV15
ATSNIRKIGGYT
>TRBV15
ATSRGGQGGHEQY
>TRBV4-2
ASSQDRGGARNEQF
>TRBV15
ATSRPFGQSYEQY
>TRBV15
ATSKGLAGGPDTDTQY
>TRBV16
ASSQSGADTDTQY
>TRBV21-1
ASSKFRTGGYQPQH
>TRBV9
ASSPGIAGGPTDTQY
>TRBV10-3
ATHPGGGGYGYT
>TRBV7-9
ASSPQGINYGYT
>TRBV7-9
ASSPNPETNEKLF
>TRBV19
ASSSPGQGISGANVLT
>TRBV13
ASSLGTDTQY